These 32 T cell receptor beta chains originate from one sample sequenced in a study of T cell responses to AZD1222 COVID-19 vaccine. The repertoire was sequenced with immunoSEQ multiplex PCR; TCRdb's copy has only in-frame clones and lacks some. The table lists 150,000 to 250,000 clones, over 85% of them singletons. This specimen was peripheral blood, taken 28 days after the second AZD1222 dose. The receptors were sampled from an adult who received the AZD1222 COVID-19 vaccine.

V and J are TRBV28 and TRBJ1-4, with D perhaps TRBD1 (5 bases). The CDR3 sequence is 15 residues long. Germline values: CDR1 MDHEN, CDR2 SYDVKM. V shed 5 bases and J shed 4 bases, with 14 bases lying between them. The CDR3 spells CASSAWAGVNEKLFF. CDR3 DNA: TGTGCCAGCAGTGCGTGGGCGGGGGTTAATGAAAAACTGTTTTTT.

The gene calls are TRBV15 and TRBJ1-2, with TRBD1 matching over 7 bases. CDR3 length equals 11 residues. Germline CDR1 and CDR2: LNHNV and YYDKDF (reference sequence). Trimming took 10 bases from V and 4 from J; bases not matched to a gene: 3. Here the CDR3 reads CASRGVYGYTF. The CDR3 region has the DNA TGTGCCAGCAGGGGGGTCTATGGCTACACCTTC.

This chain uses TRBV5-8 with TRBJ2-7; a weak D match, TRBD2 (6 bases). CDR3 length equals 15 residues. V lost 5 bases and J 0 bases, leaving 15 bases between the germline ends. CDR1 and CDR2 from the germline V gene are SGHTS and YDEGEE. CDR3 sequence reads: CASRTGLTISYEQYF. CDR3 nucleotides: TGTGCCAGCAGGACGGGACTGACCATCTCCTACGAGCAGTACTTC.

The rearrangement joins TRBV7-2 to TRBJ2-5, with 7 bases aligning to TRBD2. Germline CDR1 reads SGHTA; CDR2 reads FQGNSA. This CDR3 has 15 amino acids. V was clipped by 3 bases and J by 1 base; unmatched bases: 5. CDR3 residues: CASSLSSGPQETQYF. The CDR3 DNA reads TGTGCCAGCAGCTTGAGTAGCGGGCCCCAAGAGACCCAGTACTTC.

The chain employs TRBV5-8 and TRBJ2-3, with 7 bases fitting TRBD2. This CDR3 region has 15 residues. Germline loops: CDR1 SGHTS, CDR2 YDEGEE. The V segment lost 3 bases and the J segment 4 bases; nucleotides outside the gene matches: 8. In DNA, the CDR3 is TGTGCCAGCAGCTCAAGGACTAGGTTCGCAGATACGCAGTATTTT. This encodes CASSSRTRFADTQYF.

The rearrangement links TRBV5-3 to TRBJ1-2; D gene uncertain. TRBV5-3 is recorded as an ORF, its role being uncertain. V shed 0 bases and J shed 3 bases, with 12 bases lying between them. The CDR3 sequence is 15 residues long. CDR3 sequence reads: CARSLEPEGYYGYTF. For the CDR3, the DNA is TGTGCCAGAAGCTTGGAGCCAGAGGGTTACTATGGCTACACCTTC.

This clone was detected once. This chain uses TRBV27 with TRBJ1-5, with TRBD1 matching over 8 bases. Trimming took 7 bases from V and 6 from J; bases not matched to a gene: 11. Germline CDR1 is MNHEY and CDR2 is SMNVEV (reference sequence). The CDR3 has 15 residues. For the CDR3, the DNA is TGTGCCAGCAAAACAACAGGGGGTATAGGTCAGCCCCAGCATTTT. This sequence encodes CASKTTGGIGQPQHF.

The DNA of the CDR3 is TGTGCCAGCAGTTACCCACACGGGTTTGGCAATCAGCCCCAGCATTTT. It is translated as CASSYPHGFGNQPQHF. The rearrangement uses TRBV6-2 or TRBV6-3 and TRBJ1-5, with D unclear. In germline, CDR1 is MNHEY, CDR2 SVGEGT. The CDR3 has 16 residues. The germline V and J ends were trimmed by 2 bases and 2 bases, with 13 bases remaining between them.

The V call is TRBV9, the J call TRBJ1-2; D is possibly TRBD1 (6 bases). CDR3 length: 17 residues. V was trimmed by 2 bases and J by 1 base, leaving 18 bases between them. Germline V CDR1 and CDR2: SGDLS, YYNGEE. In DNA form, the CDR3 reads TGTGCCAGCAGCGTGGGGCTTCCGGGACAAAGTAACTATGGCTACACCTTC. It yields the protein CASSVGLPGQSNYGYTF.

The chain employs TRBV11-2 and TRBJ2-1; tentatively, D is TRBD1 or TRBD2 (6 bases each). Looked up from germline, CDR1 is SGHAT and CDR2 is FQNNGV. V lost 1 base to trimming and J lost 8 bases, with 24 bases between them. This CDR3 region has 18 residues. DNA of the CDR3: TGTGCCAGCAGCTTAGGCCCGGGACTCCAAAGGGGGAGGTATGAGCAGTTCTTC. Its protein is CASSLGPGLQRGRYEQFF.

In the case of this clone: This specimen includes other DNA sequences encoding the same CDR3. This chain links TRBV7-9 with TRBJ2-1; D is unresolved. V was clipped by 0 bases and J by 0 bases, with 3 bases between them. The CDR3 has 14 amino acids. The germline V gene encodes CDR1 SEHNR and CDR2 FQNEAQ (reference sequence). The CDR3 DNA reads TGTGCCAGCAGCTTAGCGGGCTCCTACAATGAGCAGTTCTTC. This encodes CASSLAGSYNEQFF.

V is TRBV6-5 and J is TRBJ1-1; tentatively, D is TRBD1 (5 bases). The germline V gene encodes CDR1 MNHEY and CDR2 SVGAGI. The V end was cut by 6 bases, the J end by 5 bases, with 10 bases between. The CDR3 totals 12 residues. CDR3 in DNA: TGTGCCAGCAGCCTCCAGGGAACTGAAGCTTTCTTT. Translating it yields CASSLQGTEAFF.

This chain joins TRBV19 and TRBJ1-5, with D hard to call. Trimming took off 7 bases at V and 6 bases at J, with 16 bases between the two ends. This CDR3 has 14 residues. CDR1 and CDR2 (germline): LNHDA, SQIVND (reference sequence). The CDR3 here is CASTDGGSGQPQHF. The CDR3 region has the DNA TGTGCCAGTACTGACGGCGGGTCCGGTCAGCCCCAGCATTTT. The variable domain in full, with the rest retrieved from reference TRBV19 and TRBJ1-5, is DGGITQSPKYLFRKEGQNVTLSCEQNLNHDAMYWYRQDPGQGLRLIYYSQIVNDFQKGDIAEGYSVSREKKESFPLTVTSAQKNPTAFYLCASTDGGSGQPQHFGDGTRLSIL.

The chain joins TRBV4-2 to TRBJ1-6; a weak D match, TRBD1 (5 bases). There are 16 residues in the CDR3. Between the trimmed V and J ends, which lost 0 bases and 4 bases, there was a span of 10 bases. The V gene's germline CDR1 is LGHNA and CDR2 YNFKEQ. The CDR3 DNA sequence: TGTGCCAGCAGCCAAGATCCGACAGCGTATAATTCACCCCTCCACTTT. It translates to CASSQDPTAYNSPLHF.

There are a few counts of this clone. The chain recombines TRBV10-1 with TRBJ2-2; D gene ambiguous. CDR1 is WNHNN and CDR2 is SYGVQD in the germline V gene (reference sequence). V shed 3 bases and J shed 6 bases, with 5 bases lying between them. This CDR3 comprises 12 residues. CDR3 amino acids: CASSDWAGELFF. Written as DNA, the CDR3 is TGCGCCAGCAGTGACTGGGCCGGGGAGCTGTTTTTT.

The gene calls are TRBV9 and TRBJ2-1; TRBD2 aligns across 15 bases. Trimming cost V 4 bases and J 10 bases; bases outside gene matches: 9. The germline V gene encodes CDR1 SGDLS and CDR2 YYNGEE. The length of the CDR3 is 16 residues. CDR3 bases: TGTGCCAGCAGCTTCCGGACTAGCGGGGGGGCCCAAGAGCAGTTCTTC. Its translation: CASSFRTSGGAQEQFF.

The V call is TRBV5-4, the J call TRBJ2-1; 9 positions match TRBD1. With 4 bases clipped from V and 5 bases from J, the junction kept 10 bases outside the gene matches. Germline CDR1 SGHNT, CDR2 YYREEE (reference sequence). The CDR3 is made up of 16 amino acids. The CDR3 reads CASSALPTGGHNEQFF. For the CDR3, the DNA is TGTGCCAGCAGCGCCCTCCCGACAGGGGGGCACAATGAGCAGTTCTTC.

The CDR3, as DNA: TGTGCCAGCTCCCGACAGGGGGGCAGGGAGACCCAGTACTTC. Encoded protein: CASSRQGGRETQYF. V and J are TRBV18 and TRBJ2-5, with 9 bases matching TRBD1. The CDR3 is made up of 14 amino acids. In germline, CDR1 is KGHSH, CDR2 LQKENI. Germline trimming cut 6 bases from V and 5 bases from J; bases unmatched to any gene: 7.

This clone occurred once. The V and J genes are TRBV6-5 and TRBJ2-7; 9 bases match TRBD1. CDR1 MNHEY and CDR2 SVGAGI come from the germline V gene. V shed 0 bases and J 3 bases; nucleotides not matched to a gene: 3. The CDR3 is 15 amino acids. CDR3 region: CASSYSTGGGYEQYF. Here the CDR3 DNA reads TGTGCCAGCAGTTACTCTACAGGGGGCGGCTACGAGCAGTACTTC.

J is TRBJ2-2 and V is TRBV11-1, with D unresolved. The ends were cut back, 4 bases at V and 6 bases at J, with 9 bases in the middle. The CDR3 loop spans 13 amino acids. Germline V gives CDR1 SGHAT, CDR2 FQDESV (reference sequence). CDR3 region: CASSSRVSGELFF. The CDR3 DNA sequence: TGTGCCAGCAGCTCTAGGGTCTCCGGGGAGCTGTTTTTT.

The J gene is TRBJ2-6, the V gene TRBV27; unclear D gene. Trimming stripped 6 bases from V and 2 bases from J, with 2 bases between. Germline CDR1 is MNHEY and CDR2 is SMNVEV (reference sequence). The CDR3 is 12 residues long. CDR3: CASRAGANVLTF. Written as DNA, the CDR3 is TGTGCCAGCAGGGCTGGGGCCAACGTCCTGACTTTC.

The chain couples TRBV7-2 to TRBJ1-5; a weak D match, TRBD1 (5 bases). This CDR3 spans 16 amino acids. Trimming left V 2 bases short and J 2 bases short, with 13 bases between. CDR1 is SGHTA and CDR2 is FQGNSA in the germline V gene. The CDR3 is CASSLTGASGNQPQHF. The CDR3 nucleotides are TGTGCCAGCAGCTTAACCGGGGCGTCGGGCAATCAGCCCCAGCATTTT.

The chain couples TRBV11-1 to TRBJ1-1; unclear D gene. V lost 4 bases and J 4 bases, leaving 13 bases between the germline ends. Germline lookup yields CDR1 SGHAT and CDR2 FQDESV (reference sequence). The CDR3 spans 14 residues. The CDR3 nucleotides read TGTGCCAGCAGCTCCCCCCAAAGACGCACTGAAGCTTTCTTT. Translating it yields CASSSPQRRTEAFF.

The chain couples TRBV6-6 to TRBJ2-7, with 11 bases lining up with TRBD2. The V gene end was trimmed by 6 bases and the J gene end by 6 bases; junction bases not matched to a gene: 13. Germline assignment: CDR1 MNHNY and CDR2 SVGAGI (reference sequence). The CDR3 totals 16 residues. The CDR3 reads CASSNDGTSGGGEQYF. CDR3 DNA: TGTGCCAGCAGCAACGACGGGACTAGCGGAGGGGGCGAGCAGTACTTC.

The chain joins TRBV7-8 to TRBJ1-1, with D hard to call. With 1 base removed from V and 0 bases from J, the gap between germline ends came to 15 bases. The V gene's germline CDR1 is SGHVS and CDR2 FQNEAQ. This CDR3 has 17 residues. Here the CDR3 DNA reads TGTGCCAGCAGCTTAGGTTACCGGGCGGATATGAACACTGAAGCTTTCTTT. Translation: CASSLGYRADMNTEAFF.

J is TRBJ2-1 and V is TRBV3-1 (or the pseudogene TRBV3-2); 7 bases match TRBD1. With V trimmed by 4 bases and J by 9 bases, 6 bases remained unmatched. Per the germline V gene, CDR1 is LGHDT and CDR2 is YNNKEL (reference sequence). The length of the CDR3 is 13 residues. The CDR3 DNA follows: TGTGCCAGCAGCCCGAGACAGGGCACTGAGCAGTTCTTC. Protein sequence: CASSPRQGTEQFF.

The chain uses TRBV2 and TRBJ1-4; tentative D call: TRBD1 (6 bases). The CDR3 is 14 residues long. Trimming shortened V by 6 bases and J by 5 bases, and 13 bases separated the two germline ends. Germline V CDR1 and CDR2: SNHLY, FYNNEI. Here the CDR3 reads CASRYRERNEKLFF. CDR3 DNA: TGTGCCAGCAGGTACAGGGAAAGGAATGAAAAACTGTTTTTT.

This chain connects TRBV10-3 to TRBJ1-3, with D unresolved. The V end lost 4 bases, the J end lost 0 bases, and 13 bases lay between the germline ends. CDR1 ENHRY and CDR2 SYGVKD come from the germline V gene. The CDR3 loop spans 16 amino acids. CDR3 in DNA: TGTGCCATCAGTGTGACCGGGCCCAACTCTGGAAACACCATATATTTT. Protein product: CAISVTGPNSGNTIYF.

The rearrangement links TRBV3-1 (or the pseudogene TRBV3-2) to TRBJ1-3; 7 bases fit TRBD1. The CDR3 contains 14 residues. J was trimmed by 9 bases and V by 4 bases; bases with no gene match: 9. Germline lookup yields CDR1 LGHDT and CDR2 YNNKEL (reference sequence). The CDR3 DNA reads TGTGCCAGCAGCCCTCAGGGGGGCCGTTTCACCATATATTTT. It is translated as CASSPQGGRFTIYF.

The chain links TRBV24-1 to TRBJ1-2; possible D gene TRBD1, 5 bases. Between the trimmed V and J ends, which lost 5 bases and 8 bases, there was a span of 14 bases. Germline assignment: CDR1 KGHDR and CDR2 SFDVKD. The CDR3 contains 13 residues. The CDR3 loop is CATSAGTFSGYTF. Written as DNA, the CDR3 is TGTGCCACCAGTGCCGGGACTTTTTCGGGCTACACCTTC.

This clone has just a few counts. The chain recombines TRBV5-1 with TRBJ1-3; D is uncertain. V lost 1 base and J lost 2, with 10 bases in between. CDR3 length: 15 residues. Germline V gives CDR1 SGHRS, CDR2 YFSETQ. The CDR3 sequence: CASSLTPDTGNTIYF. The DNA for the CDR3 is TGCGCCAGCAGCTTGACCCCCGATACTGGAAACACCATATATTTT.

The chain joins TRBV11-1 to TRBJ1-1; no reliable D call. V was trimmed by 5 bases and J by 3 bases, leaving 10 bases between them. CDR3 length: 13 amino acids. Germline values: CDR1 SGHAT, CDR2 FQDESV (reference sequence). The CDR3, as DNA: TGTGCCAGCAGCCTCCGACGGCACACTGAAGCTTTCTTT. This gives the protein CASSLRRHTEAFF.